This T cell receptor (beta chain) was sequenced during a study of early T cells in non-severe SARS-CoV-2 infection. Overall study context: Chains were unpaired, as sequencing was done on bulk RNA from unsorted whole blood. Study results and caveats: In VDJdb matching, anti-spike CD8 responses were favored while private and CD4 specificities went missing.

Unique molecular identifiers were affixed to single, distinct cDNA molecules. TCRdb processed the 5' RACE reads anew with MiXCR; each CDR3 protein has one entry. The table has about 79,000 distinct CDR3 sequences, roughly 13% seen once; the top ten hold approximately 6.5%. The CDR3 loop spans 13 amino acids. Trimming pared 9 bases from V and 7 bases from J, leaving 13 bases between. Looked up from germline, CDR1 is SNHLY and CDR2 is FYNNEI. Concerning this clonotype itself: Its target is unknown.

The chain uses TRBV2 and TRBJ1-6; D possibly corresponds to TRBD1 (6 bases). The clonotype originates from an adult who was a healthcare worker with PCR-confirmed SARS-CoV-2 infection or an uninfected control (not recorded which). Sequencing was carried out using whole blood. CDR3 coding DNA: TGTGCCAGTGGGACAATTCTGAATTCACCCCTCCACTTT. Its translation: CASGTILNSPLHF. Full variable domain (rest looked up from reference TRBV2 and TRBJ1-6): EPEVTQTPSHQVTQMGQEVILRCVPISNHLYFYWYRQILGQKVEFLVSFYNNEISEKSEIFDDQFSVERPDGSNFTLKIRSTKLEDSAMYFCASGTILNSPLHFGNGTRLTVT.